The following is a TCR beta chain sequence with its context. The target antigen is unknown. The hyperthyroidism patients had all been newly diagnosed, and their disease duration was under 2 months. Their ages ranged from 18 to 65 years. Patients having uncontrolled infection, another autoimmune disease, pregnancy or lactation were not included. V was pared by 5 bases and J by 4 bases, with 4 bases of the junction left unmatched. The CDR3 is made up of 13 amino acids. CDR1 and CDR2 (germline): SQVTM, ANQGSEA. The entry originates in a study of T cells in Graves' hyperthyroidism and ophthalmopathy. Study-level findings and limits: In validation, the model predicted ophthalmopathy. These predictions came a median approximately six months before onset. Blood also carried most thyroid clonotypes expanded above 0.001.

RNA transcripts gave rise to amplified TCR beta CDR3 regions. The HTBI primer set was used in a first-round RT-PCR of the TCR CDR3. Each CDR3 protein gets one entry after TCRdb re-called the multiplex PCR reads with MiXCR. The table includes a few hundred thousand distinct CDR3 sequences, roughly 46% detected once. This sequence originates from a young woman with Graves' hyperthyroidism. The chain is built from TRBV29-1 and TRBJ1-5; 8 nucleotides match TRBD1. The sequenced sample was peripheral blood or thyroid tissue (not recorded which). CDR3 in amino acids: CSVTTGDNQPQHF. CDR3 nucleotide sequence: TGCAGCGTTACGACAGGGGATAATCAGCCCCAGCATTTT.